The rows below give T cell receptor beta chains drawn from one sample of a study of blood T cells in healthy people across ages. One entry per CDR3 protein results from TCRdb running MiXCR on the 5' RACE reads. The table lists more than 750,000 distinct CDR3 sequences, 25% to 35% of them singletons. These data were also filed under a second study, of T cells of mothers and their children.

The material sequenced was blood. The receptors here all came from a woman in her thirties or forties in good health. Both conserved end residues are part of each CDR3. D genes are given only for firm matches. Size values are once, few and many counts, or a class for expanded clones, and some rows have none.

V	J	size	D	DNA	CDR3
TRBV20-1	TRBJ1-1	NA	TRBD1	TGCAGTGCTGGCCAGGGGGGGTTTACTGAAGCTTTCTTT	CSAGQGGFTEAFF
TRBV4-3	TRBJ2-7	many	TRBD2	TGCGCCAGCAGCCGAGACTTTAGCGGGAATACGGTACAGTACTTC	CASSRDFSGNTVQYF
TRBV12-5	TRBJ2-6	NA	NA	TGTGCTAGTGGTTTATCTGGGGCCAACGTCCTGACTTTC	CASGLSGANVLTF
TRBV29-1	TRBJ2-7	few	NA	TGCAGCGTGCTGGGGGAAAGGTACGAGCAGTACTTC	CSVLGERYEQYF
TRBV29-1	TRBJ2-1	NA	NA	TGCAGCGTTGTACGCCCTAACTACAATGAGCAGTTCTTC	CSVVRPNYNEQFF
TRBV3-1	TRBJ2-7	NA	NA	TGTGCCAGCAGCCTGTGGGAAGGGACCCACGAGCAGTACTTC	CASSLWEGTHEQYF
TRBV30	TRBJ2-2	few	NA	TGTGCCTGGAGGAGAGGAGTGAACACCGGGGAGCTGTTTTTT	CAWRRGVNTGELFF
TRBV7-2	TRBJ1-1	few	NA	TGTGCCAGCCAGACCGGGGCAGCACCTGAAGCTTTCTTT	CASQTGAAPEAFF
TRBV6-2/TRBV6-3	TRBJ2-7	many	NA	TGTGCCAGCAGTCGGACTCCCACGAGCTACGAGCAGTACTTC	CASSRTPTSYEQYF
TRBV20-1	TRBJ2-5	NA	NA	TGCAGTGCTAGATCCCCAGGTGGCGAAGAGACCCAGTACTTC	CSARSPGGEETQYF
TRBV4-3	TRBJ2-1	NA	TRBD2	TGCGCCAGCAGCCAAGATGGAAAGCGGGGGGTGAAAGTTTACAATGAGCAGTTCTTC	CASSQDGKRGVKVYNEQFF
TRBV27	TRBJ2-4	NA	TRBD1	TGTGCCAGCAGTTCCGGACAGGGGGCCTACAATGAGCAGTACTTC	CASSSGQGAYNEQYF
TRBV12-3/TRBV12-4	TRBJ2-3	NA	NA	TGTGCCAGCAAACGAACTAGCACAGATGCGCAGTATTTT	CASKRTSTDAQYF
TRBV7-9	TRBJ1-5	NA	TRBD1	TGTGCCAGCAGTTCGACAGGGTTGGATCAGCCCCAGCATTTT	CASSSTGLDQPQHF
TRBV5-1	TRBJ2-1	NA	NA	TGCGCCAGCAGCTTGGAATATAGGCGGGACAATGAGCAGTTCTTC	CASSLEYRRDNEQFF
TRBV5-1	TRBJ1-1	NA	NA	TGCGCCAGCAGCACCGCAGGGGTAGCTTTCTTT	CASSTAGVAFF
TRBV27	TRBJ1-2	few	NA	TGTGCCAGCAGTCCACACCCCAACCGGGATCGGGTTAGCTATGGCTACACCTTC	CASSPHPNRDRVSYGYTF
TRBV4-1	TRBJ2-1	few	NA	TGCGCCAGCAGCCAAGTATCATCGGGTAGCTCCTACAATGAGCAGTTCTTC	CASSQVSSGSSYNEQFF
TRBV6-2/TRBV6-3	TRBJ2-5	NA	NA	TGTGCCAGCAGTTACGAGAGGACTCAAGAGACCCAGTACTTC	CASSYERTQETQYF
TRBV7-9	TRBJ1-2	many	NA	TGTGCCAGCAGCGAATCGACTAGCGACTATGGCTACACCTTC	CASSESTSDYGYTF
TRBV6-6	TRBJ1-5	many	NA	TGTGCCAGCAGTTACTTAGGGGTAGGCAATCAGCCCCAGCATTTT	CASSYLGVGNQPQHF
TRBV14	TRBJ2-5	NA	NA	TGTGCCAGCAGCCCTTGGACGGGAGAAGAGACCCAGTACTTC	CASSPWTGEETQYF
TRBV4-1	TRBJ2-3	few	NA	TGCGCCAGCAGCCAGGGGGCGGAGGGATCAGATACGCAGTATTTT	CASSQGAEGSDTQYF
TRBV7-9	TRBJ2-1	few	TRBD2	TGTGCCAGCAGTCCGGGGGGGGATGAGCAGTTCTTC	CASSPGGDEQFF
TRBV12-5	TRBJ1-1	NA	TRBD1	TGTGCTAGTGGTTTGGTACTGGGACAGGGGGAGAATGAAGCTTTCTTT	CASGLVLGQGENEAFF
TRBV6-5	TRBJ1-4	NA	NA	TGCGCCGGCAGCTTAATTATTGAAAAACTGTTTTTT	CAGSLIIEKLFF
TRBV4-3	TRBJ1-5	few	NA	TGCGCCAGCAGCCAACACCCGGGTCAGCCCCAGCATTTT	CASSQHPGQPQHF
TRBV29-1	TRBJ2-2	many	TRBD1	TGCAGCTCCAGGACAGGGGTGGCCGGGGAGCTGTTTTTT	CSSRTGVAGELFF
TRBV10-3	TRBJ1-4	NA	NA	TGTGCCATCAGTTATAGTAAGACAGATGAAAAACTGTTTTTT	CAISYSKTDEKLFF
TRBV29-1	TRBJ2-7	many	NA	TGCAGCGTTGATACAGGTACCTACGAGCAGTACTTC	CSVDTGTYEQYF
TRBV6-2/TRBV6-3	TRBJ1-1	NA	TRBD1	TGTGCCATCGGACAGGGGGCTCACGAAGCTTTCTTT	CAIGQGAHEAFF
TRBV6-6	TRBJ1-4	NA	TRBD1	TGTGCCACCCGGGGGGACAGGAATGAAAAACTGTTTTTT	CATRGDRNEKLFF
TRBV5-1	TRBJ2-1	NA	NA	TGCGCCAGCAGCTTGGTCGGCAGTGACAATGAGCAGTTCTTC	CASSLVGSDNEQFF
TRBV28	TRBJ2-7	many	TRBD1	TGTGCCAGCAGTGCGGGCAGGGGGAGCTCCTACGAGCAGTACTTC	CASSAGRGSSYEQYF
TRBV28	TRBJ2-3	few	TRBD2	TGTGCCAGCAGTTCTCCGGGGACTAGCGGGGTGAGCACAGATACGCAGTATTTT	CASSSPGTSGVSTDTQYF
TRBV7-2	TRBJ2-3	NA	NA	TGTGCCAGCAGTTCGGAGGCGATGGCGGGTACGCAGTATTTT	CASSSEAMAGTQYF
TRBV14	TRBJ2-7	NA	TRBD1	TGTGCCAGCGGCCACGGACAGGCCTCCGTCTACGAGCAGTACTTC	CASGHGQASVYEQYF
TRBV20-1	TRBJ1-5	NA	NA	TGCAGTGCTAGTCGCGCCCAGGGTGCAGGCAATCAGCCCCAGCATTTT	CSASRAQGAGNQPQHF